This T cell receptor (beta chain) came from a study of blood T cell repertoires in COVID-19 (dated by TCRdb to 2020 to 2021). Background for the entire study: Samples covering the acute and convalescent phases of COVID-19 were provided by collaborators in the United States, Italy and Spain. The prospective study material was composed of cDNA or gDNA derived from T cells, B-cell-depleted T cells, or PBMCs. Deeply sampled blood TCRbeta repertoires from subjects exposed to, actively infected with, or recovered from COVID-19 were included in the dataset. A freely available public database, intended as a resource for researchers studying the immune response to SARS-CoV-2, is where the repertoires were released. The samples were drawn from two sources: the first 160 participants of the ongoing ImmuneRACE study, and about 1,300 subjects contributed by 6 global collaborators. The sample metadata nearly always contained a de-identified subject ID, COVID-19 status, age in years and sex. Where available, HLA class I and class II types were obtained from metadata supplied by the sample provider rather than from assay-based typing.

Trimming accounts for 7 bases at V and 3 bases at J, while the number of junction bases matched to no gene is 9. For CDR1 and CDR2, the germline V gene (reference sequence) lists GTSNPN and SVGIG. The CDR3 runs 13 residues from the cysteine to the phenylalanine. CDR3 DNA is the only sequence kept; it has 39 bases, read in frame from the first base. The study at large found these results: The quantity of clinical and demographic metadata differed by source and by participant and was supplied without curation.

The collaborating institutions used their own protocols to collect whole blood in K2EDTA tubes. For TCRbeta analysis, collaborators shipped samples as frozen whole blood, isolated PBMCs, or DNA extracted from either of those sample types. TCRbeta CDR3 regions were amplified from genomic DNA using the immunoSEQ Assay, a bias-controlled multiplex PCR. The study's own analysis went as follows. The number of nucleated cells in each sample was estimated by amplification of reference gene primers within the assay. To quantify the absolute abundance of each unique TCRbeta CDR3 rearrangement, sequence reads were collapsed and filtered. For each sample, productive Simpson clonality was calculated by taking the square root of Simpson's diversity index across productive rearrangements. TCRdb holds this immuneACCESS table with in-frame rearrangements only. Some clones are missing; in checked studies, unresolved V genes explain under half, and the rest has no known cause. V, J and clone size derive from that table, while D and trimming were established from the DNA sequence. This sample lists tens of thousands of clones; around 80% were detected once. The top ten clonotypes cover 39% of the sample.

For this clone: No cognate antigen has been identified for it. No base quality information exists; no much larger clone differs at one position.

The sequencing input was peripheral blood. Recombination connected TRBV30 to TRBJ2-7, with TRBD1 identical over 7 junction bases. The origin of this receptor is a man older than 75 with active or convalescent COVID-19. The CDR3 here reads CASTGSRRYEQYF. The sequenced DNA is TGTGCCTCGACAGGGTCCCGACGCTACGAGCAGTACTTC.